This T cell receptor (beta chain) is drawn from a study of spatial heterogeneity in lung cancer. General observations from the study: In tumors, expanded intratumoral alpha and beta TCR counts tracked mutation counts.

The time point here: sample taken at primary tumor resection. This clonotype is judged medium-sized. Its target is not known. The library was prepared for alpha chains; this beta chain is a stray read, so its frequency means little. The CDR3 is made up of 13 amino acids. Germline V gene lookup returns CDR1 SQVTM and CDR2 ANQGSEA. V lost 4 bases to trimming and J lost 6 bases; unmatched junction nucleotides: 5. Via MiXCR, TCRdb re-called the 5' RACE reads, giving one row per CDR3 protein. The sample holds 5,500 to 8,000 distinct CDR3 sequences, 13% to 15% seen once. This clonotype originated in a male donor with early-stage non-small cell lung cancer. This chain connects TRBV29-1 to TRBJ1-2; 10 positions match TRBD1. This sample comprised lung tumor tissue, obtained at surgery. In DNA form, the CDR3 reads TGCAGCGTTGGCGGGACAGGGGATCATGGCTACACCTTC. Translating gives CSVGGTGDHGYTF.